Listed below are T cell receptor beta chains from one sample, sequenced in a study of beta chain features in type 1 diabetes. Profiled with immunoSEQ multiplex PCR; TCRdb holds only in-frame clones, not every one. The table lists under 250,000 clones, approximately 11% of them singletons. The sample consisted of central memory CD4+ T cells from blood. All receptors come from a man between 18 and 35 years old in good health. Both conserved end residues are trimmed from each CDR3.

V gene,J gene,CDR3 protein
TRBV7-3,TRBJ2-1,ASSADLAGGRNEQF
TRBV5-1,TRBJ2-3,ASSASGRAFTDTQY
TRBV30,TRBJ1-2,AWSREYYGYT
TRBV7-2,TRBJ2-5,ASSSGTLVLETQY
TRBV27,TRBJ1-5,ATQRGAGQPQH
TRBV4-2,TRBJ1-2,ASSQDPHSGNYGYT
TRBV7-3,TRBJ2-2,ASSLDGDNTGELF
TRBV11-2,TRBJ2-7,ASSQDRITYEQY
TRBV5-4,TRBJ2-1,ASRLGLAGSNEQF
TRBV9,TRBJ2-5,ASSAGFETQY
TRBV7-2,TRBJ2-3,ASSLLVAGVTQY
TRBV2,TRBJ1-5,ASKSDRTGNQPQH
TRBV7-9,TRBJ2-1,ASGTSGYNEQF
TRBV29-1,TRBJ1-5,SVALGNSNQPQH
TRBV6-1,TRBJ2-1,ATLLEGAYNEQF
TRBV5-1,TRBJ2-4,ASSTGTSRGDIQY